One sample yielded the 20 T cell receptor beta chains listed below, sequenced in a study of blood T cell repertoires in COVID-19 (dated by TCRdb to 2020 to 2022). Receptors were amplified or captured by the immunoSEQ multiplex PCR assay. TCRdb stores this immuneACCESS table with in-frame sequences only. Part of the clones is absent; in the studies checked, under half of the shortfall reflects unresolved V genes, and no reason is known for the rest. The sample has 300,000 to 400,000 clones on record, roughly 90% of them singletons. Around 2.6% of the sample is held by the ten biggest clonotypes. The sequencing sample was made of PBMCs or T cells enriched from blood (not recorded which). These TCRs come from a man aged 55-75 years who had recovered from COVID-19.

This rearrangement joins TRBV3-1 (or the pseudogene TRBV3-2) to TRBJ1-2, with a possible D match to TRBD1 (6 bases). Between the trimmed V and J ends, which lost 6 bases and 7 bases, there was a span of 15 bases. This CDR3 contains 13 residues. Germline V CDR1 and CDR2: LGHDT, YNNKEL (reference sequence). The CDR3 DNA follows: TGTGCCAGCAGTTACCAGGGGATGGGTGGCTACACCTTC. Its translation is CASSYQGMGGYTF.

The gene calls are TRBV5-5 and TRBJ2-5; 8 bases align to TRBD2. Germline V lookup: CDR1 SGHKS, CDR2 YYEKEE (reference sequence). The CDR3 spans 14 residues. Trimming took 7 bases from V and 1 from J; bases not matched to a gene: 6. CDR3 in amino acids: CASGRGGRQETQYF. The CDR3 DNA is TGTGCCAGCGGGCGCGGGGGGCGCCAAGAGACCCAGTACTTC.

CDR3 sequence: CASSLPSADTQYF. CDR3 sequence (DNA): TGTGCCAGCAGTTTACCTAGCGCAGATACGCAGTATTTT. The gene calls are TRBV12-3 or TRBV12-4 and TRBJ2-3; the D gene is possibly TRBD2 (6 bases). The CDR3 sequence is 13 residues long. Trimming stripped 2 bases from V and 4 bases from J, with 7 bases between.

The chain combines TRBV4-1 with TRBJ2-1; TRBD2 matches at 10 bases. V was clipped by 1 base and J by 0 bases; unmatched bases: 0. Germline V CDR1 and CDR2: MGHRA, YSYEKL. CDR3 length equals 16 residues. The CDR3 sequence is CASSQGLAGSYNEQFF. The CDR3 bases are TGCGCCAGCAGCCAAGGACTAGCGGGCTCCTACAATGAGCAGTTCTTC.

This chain uses TRBV27 with TRBJ2-4; a weak D match, TRBD1 (6 bases). V dropped 3 bases and J dropped 6 bases, with 12 bases sitting between them. Looked up from germline, CDR1 is MNHEY and CDR2 is SMNVEV (reference sequence). This CDR3 has 14 residues. The CDR3 sequence: CASSFRGYGNIQYF. The CDR3 nucleotides are TGTGCCAGCAGTTTCAGGGGTTATGGAAACATTCAGTACTTC.

The rearrangement joins TRBV2 to TRBJ1-1; no clear D. Germline V CDR1 and CDR2: SNHLY, FYNNEI. V was clipped by 6 bases and J by 2 bases, with 19 bases between them. The CDR3 contains 16 residues. The CDR3 loop reads CASRTFGVTRNTEAFF. CDR3 coding DNA: TGTGCCAGCAGAACCTTCGGGGTAACCCGAAACACTGAAGCTTTCTTT.

The chain uses TRBV29-1 and TRBJ2-3; tentative D call: TRBD1 (5 bases). With 3 bases removed from V and 1 base from J, the gap between germline ends came to 5 bases. This CDR3 is 12 amino acids long. Germline CDR1 is SQVTM and CDR2 is ANQGSEA. CDR3 in amino acids: CSVDRGTDTQYF. For the CDR3, the DNA is TGCAGCGTTGACAGGGGCACAGATACGCAGTATTTT.

The chain carries TRBV28 and TRBJ2-1; maybe TRBD2 (5 bases). This CDR3 has 11 amino acids. The V end was cut by 7 bases, the J end by 14 bases, with 15 bases between. Germline loops: CDR1 MDHEN, CDR2 SYDVKM. The CDR3 region is CASNGQVGKFF. In DNA form, the CDR3 reads TGTGCCAGCAACGGGCAGGTCGGGAAGTTCTTC.

This chain uses TRBV18 with TRBJ2-5, with D perhaps matching TRBD1 (5 bases). The CDR3 consists of 16 residues. Deletions cut 6 bases from V and 0 bases from J, with 17 bases between. CDR1 KGHSH and CDR2 LQKENI come from the germline V gene. The DNA of the CDR3 is TGTGCCAGCTCGCCAACAAGCCACAGGTACCAAGAGACCCAGTACTTC. It specifies CASSPTSHRYQETQYF.

This chain joins TRBV7-9 and TRBJ1-4; TRBD1 matches at 9 bases. V trimming: 4 bases; J trimming: 6 bases; junction bases outside the gene matches: 3. Germline CDR1 SEHNR, CDR2 FQNEAQ (reference sequence). This CDR3 is built from 14 residues. The CDR3 DNA follows: TGTGCCAGCAGCTACGGGACAGGGTATGAAAAACTGTTTTTT. Protein sequence: CASSYGTGYEKLFF.

This chain uses TRBV5-5 with TRBJ2-3; 7 nucleotides agree with TRBD1. After removal of 2 bases from V and 2 bases from J, the junction contained 5 bases not matched to a gene. CDR3 length equals 15 residues. Germline lookup yields CDR1 SGHKS and CDR2 YYEKEE (reference sequence). The CDR3 region has the DNA TGTGCCAGCAGCTTACAGGGGAGATCCACAGATACGCAGTATTTT. It translates to CASSLQGRSTDTQYF.

The chain couples TRBV28 to TRBJ1-4, with 7 bases matching TRBD1. Trimming removed 5 bases from V and 3 bases from J; junction bases left unmatched: 6. The germline gives CDR1 MDHEN, CDR2 SYDVKM. The CDR3 covers 15 residues. In nucleotides, the CDR3 is TGTGCCAGCAGTCCCGACAGGGCGGCTAATGAAAAACTGTTTTTT. This translates into CASSPDRAANEKLFF.

The CDR3 DNA reads TGTGCCAGCAGCTTGAGAAGGGGGCTTACTGAAGCTTTCTTT. It encodes CASSLRRGLTEAFF. The chain carries TRBV5-6 and TRBJ1-1, with 7 bases identical to TRBD1. Germline assignment: CDR1 SGHDT and CDR2 YYEEEE. This CDR3 region has 14 residues. V dropped 1 base and J dropped 5; count of bases not matched to a gene: 5. The whole variable domain, remainder taken from reference TRBV5-6 and TRBJ1-1, is DAGVTQSPTHLIKTRGQQVTLRCSPKSGHDTVSWYQQALGQGPQFIFQYYEEEERQRGNFPDRFSGHQFPNYSSELNVNALLLGDSALYLCASSLRRGLTEAFFGQGTRLTVV.

This chain connects TRBV6-5 to TRBJ1-1; the D gene is possibly TRBD1 (5 bases). Trimming removed 6 bases at V and 0 bases at J, with 11 bases between. This CDR3 is built from 14 residues. In germline, CDR1 is MNHEY, CDR2 SVGAGI. CDR3 DNA sequence: TGTGCCAGCAGACATGACAGAATGAACACTGAAGCTTTCTTT. Encoded protein: CASRHDRMNTEAFF.

The chain combines TRBV24-1 with TRBJ2-2; 9 bases agree with TRBD1. Germline-derived CDR1 and CDR2 are KGHDR and SFDVKD. The CDR3 extends over 17 amino acids. The ends lost 6 bases at V and 8 bases at J; junction bases unmatched: 15. The DNA of the CDR3 is TGTGCCACCAGTAATGTGCAGGACAGGGGTTTCGCGGGGGAGCTGTTTTTT. As protein: CATSNVQDRGFAGELFF.

The sample holds one count of this clone. The genes are TRBV4-1 and TRBJ1-1, with 9 bases that match TRBD1. The V segment lost 0 bases and the J segment 7 bases; nucleotides outside the gene matches: 6. This CDR3 region has 15 residues. CDR1 is MGHRA and CDR2 is YSYEKL in the germline V gene. Here the CDR3 DNA reads TGCGCCAGCAGCCAAGAAGCGACAGGGGGACATGAAGCTTTCTTT. Translated: CASSQEATGGHEAFF.

This clone showed up just once. The chain carries TRBV27 and TRBJ2-1, with 10 nucleotides matching TRBD2. This CDR3 has 15 residues. Germline values: CDR1 MNHEY, CDR2 SMNVEV (reference sequence). The V gene end was trimmed by 2 bases and the J gene end by 9 bases; junction bases not matched to a gene: 7. The CDR3 sequence: CASSLGTSVGSEQFF. The CDR3 nucleotides are TGTGCCAGCAGTTTAGGGACTAGCGTAGGGAGTGAGCAGTTCTTC.

The chain uses TRBV12-3 or TRBV12-4 and TRBJ1-6; D call uncertain. Trimming pared 7 bases from V and 14 bases from J, leaving 18 bases between. This CDR3 comprises 13 residues. This CDR3 is CASTLGEPLTLHF. The CDR3 region has the DNA TGTGCCAGCACCCTGGGAGAGCCTTTAACCCTCCACTTT.

V usage is TRBV25-1 and J usage is TRBJ2-2, with D possibly matching TRBD1 (5 bases). This CDR3 is built from 17 residues. V was clipped by 8 bases and J by 1 base, with 20 bases between them. Germline V gene sequence: CDR1 MGHDK, CDR2 SYGVNS. In nucleotides, the CDR3 is TGTGCCAGCCAAGAATCAAGGGTCAGGGAGAACACCGGGGAGCTGTTTTTT. It encodes CASQESRVRENTGELFF.

The V and J genes are TRBV4-1 and TRBJ2-1, with 14 nucleotides matching TRBD2. This CDR3 is 15 amino acids long. The ends lost 4 bases at V and 10 bases at J; junction bases unmatched: 6. The V gene's germline CDR1 is MGHRA and CDR2 YSYEKL. CDR3 in amino acids: CASSLTSGGAWEQFF. CDR3 sequence (DNA): TGCGCCAGCAGCCTGACTAGCGGGGGGGCCTGGGAGCAGTTCTTC.